These 3 T cell receptor beta chains were all obtained from the same sample, sequenced in a study of metastatic and nonmetastatic thyroid tumors. TCRdb re-processed the PCR reads through MiXCR. The table shows tens of thousands of clones, with roughly a quarter occurring only once. Until they underwent thyroid surgery, no patient had received any treatment. Sequenced material: tumor tissue. The source of these receptors is a male donor with papillary thyroid cancer or a benign thyroid nodule (not recorded which). Some clones in this sample may be carry-over from other donors' samples.

The CDR3 nucleotides read TGTGCCAGCAGTCGGGACATAACAGCCTACGAGCAGTACTTC. This encodes CASSRDITAYEQYF. The chain is built from TRBV12-3 or TRBV12-4 and TRBJ2-7, with D possibly being TRBD1 (6 bases). V lost 5 bases to trimming and J lost 2 bases, with 13 bases between them. The CDR3 is 14 amino acids.

This clone appeared many times. The gene calls are TRBV11-1 and TRBJ2-5, with unresolved D. V lost 0 bases, J lost 5 bases, and 10 bases lay in between. Germline-derived CDR1 and CDR2 are SGHAT and FQDESV (reference sequence). This CDR3 spans 14 amino acids. As DNA, the CDR3 is TGTGCCAGCAGCTTAGCTGGAGAGTTTGAGACCCAGTACTTC. Its translation: CASSLAGEFETQYF.

Comments on this clone: This sequence may be a read error, since a much larger clone differs from it by one base. In DNA, the CDR3 is TGTGCCACCTCCCTAGCCTGGGATACGCAGTATTTT. It encodes CATSLAWDTQYF. V usage is TRBV12-3 or TRBV12-4 and J usage is TRBJ2-3; tentative D call: TRBD2 (5 bases). The CDR3 is 12 residues long. The germline V and J ends were trimmed by 10 bases and 6 bases, with 14 bases remaining between them.